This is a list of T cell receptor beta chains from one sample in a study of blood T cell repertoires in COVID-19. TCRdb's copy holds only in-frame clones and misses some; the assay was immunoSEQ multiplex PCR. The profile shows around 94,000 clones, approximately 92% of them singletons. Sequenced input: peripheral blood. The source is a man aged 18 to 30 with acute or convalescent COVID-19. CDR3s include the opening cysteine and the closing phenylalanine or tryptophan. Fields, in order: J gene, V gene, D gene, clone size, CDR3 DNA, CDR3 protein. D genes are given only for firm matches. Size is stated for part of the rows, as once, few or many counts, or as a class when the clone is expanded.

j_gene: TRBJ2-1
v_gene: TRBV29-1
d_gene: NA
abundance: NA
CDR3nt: TGCAGCGTTGAAGAACAGGTAGACAATGAGCAGTTCTTC
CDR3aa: CSVEEQVDNEQFF

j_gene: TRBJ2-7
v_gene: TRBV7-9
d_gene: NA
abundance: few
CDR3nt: TGTGCCAGCAGCTTAACGGAGGGCGGGCAGTACTTC
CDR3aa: CASSLTEGGQYF

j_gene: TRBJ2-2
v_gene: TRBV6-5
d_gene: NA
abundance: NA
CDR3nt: TGTGCCAGCAGTTGGGCGTTCAACACCGGGGAGCTGTTTTTT
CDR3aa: CASSWAFNTGELFF

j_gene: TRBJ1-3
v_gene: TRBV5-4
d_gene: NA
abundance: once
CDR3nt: TGTGCCAGCAGCTTTACGACACTTACCTCTGGAAACACCATATATTTT
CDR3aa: CASSFTTLTSGNTIYF

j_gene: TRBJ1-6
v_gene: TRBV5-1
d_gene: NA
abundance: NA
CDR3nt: TGCGCCAGCAGCTTTGGGCAGGAAAATTCACCCCTCCACTTT
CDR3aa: CASSFGQENSPLHF

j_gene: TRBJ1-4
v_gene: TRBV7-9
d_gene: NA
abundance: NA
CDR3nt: TGTGCCAGCAGCTTCCCCCAGGAAAAACTGTTTTTT
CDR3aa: CASSFPQEKLFF

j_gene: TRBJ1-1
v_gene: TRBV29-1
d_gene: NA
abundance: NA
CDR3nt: TGCAGCGTTGATCGGGGGGGCTGGAACACTGAAGCTTTCTTT
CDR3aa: CSVDRGGWNTEAFF

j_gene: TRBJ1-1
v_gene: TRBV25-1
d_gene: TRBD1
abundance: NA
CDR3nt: TGTGCCAGCAGTGGTAAGACAGGGGGCTTTACTGAAGCTTTCTTT
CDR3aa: CASSGKTGGFTEAFF

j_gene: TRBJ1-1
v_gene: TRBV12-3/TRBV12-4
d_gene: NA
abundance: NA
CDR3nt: TGTGCCAGCAGTTTGTTTCGAGTCGGGGCTTTCTTT
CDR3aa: CASSLFRVGAFF

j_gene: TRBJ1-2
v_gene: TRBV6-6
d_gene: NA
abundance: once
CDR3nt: TGTGCCAGCAGTTACGGGGGCGCCGACTATGGCTACACCTTC
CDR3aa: CASSYGGADYGYTF

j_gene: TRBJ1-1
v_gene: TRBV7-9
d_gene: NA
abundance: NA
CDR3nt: TGTGCCAGCAGCTTAGCGGGTGGACAGCCGAACACTGAAGCTTTCTTT
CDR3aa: CASSLAGGQPNTEAFF

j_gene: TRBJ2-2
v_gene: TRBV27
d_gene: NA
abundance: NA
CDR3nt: TGTGCCAGCAGTTTATCGCGTCTCGAGAACACCGGGGAGCTGTTTTTT
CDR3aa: CASSLSRLENTGELFF

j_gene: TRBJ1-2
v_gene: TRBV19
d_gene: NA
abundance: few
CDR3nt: TGTGCCAGTAGTATCGACAGGAGTTATGGCTACACCTTC
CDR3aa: CASSIDRSYGYTF

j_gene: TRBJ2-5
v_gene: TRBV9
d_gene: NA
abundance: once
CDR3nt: TGTGCCAGCAGCGTAGATGTCGGGGGGCAGGAGACCCAGTACTTC
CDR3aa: CASSVDVGGQETQYF

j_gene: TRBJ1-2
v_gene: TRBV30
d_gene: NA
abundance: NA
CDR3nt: TGTGCCTGGATTACGGCCAGGGGCTATGGCTACACCTTC
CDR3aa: CAWITARGYGYTF

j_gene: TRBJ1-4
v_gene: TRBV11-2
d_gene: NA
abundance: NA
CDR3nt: TGTGCCAGCAGACGGGGGGGAGGGAATGAAAAACTGTTTTTT
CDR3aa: CASRRGGGNEKLFF

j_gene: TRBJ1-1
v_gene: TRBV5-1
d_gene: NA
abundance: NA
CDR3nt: TGCGCCAGCAGCTTGATAACAGGGTTCAGCACTGAAGCTTTCTTT
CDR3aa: CASSLITGFSTEAFF

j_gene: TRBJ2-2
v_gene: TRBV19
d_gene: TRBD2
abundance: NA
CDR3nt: TGTGCCAGTAATAGCGGGGGGGCTGCCGGGGAGCTGTTTTTT
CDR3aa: CASNSGGAAGELFF

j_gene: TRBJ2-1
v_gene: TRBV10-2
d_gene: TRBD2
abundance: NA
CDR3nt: TGCGCCAGCAGGGAAGCGGGGTCCTCCTACAATGAGCAGTTCTTC
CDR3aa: CASREAGSSYNEQFF

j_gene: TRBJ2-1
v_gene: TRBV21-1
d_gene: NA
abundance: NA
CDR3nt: TGTGCCAGCAGGCAAAGGGGACAGGCCGAATACAATGAGCAGTTCTTC
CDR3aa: CASRQRGQAEYNEQFF

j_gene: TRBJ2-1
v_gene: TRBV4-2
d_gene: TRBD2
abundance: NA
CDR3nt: TGTGCCAGCAGCCAGGTAGCTAGCGGGGGGGCCCATGAGCAGTTCTTC
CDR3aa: CASSQVASGGAHEQFF

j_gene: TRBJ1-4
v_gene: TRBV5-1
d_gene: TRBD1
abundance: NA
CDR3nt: TGCGCCAGCAGCTATGGGACAGTAGAAAATGAAAAACTGTTTTTT
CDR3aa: CASSYGTVENEKLFF

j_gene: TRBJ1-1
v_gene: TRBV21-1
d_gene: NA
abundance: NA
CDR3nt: TGTGCCAGCAGCAAAGGACAGGGGGAAGGGGGCACTGAAGCTTTCTTT
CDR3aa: CASSKGQGEGGTEAFF

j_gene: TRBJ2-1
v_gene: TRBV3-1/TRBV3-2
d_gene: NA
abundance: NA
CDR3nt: TGTGCCAGCAGCCAAGATACGCGATACAATGAGCAGTTCTTC
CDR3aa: CASSQDTRYNEQFF

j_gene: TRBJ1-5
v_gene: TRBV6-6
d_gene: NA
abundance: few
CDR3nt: TGTGCCAGCAGTCCTCGCCCGGCAGGTGTTAATCTTAGCAATCAGCCCCAGCATTTT
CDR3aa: CASSPRPAGVNLSNQPQHF

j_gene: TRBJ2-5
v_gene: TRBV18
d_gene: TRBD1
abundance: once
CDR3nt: TGTGCCAGCTCACCACCGGGACAGCACCAAGAGACCCAGTACTTC
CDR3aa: CASSPPGQHQETQYF

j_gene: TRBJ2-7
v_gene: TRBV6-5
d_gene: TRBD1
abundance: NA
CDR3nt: TGTGCCAGCAGCCGACAAAGACAGGGGGACTACGAGCAGTACTTC
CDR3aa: CASSRQRQGDYEQYF